This TCR beta chain came from a study of ipilimumab plus nivolumab after autologous stem cell transplantation. V gave up 0 bases and J gave up 4 bases, with 10 bases separating them. Germline-derived CDR1 and CDR2 are MNHEY and SVGAGI. This CDR3 has 15 residues. The data were produced by immunoSEQ multiplex PCR, yet TCRdb's version contains in-frame clones alone and is incomplete. The data show some 41,000 clones, more than 85% seen once. Sample: PBMCs, taken in a trial of ipilimumab plus nivolumab as post-transplant consolidation. The V gene is TRBV6-5, the J gene TRBJ1-5; perhaps TRBD1 as D (5 bases). The clonotype was recovered from a male donor with multiple myeloma. CDR3 bases: TGTGCCAGCAGTTACTCGGGACTGACTAATCAGCCCCAGCATTTT. Translated, it gives CASSYSGLTNQPQHF.